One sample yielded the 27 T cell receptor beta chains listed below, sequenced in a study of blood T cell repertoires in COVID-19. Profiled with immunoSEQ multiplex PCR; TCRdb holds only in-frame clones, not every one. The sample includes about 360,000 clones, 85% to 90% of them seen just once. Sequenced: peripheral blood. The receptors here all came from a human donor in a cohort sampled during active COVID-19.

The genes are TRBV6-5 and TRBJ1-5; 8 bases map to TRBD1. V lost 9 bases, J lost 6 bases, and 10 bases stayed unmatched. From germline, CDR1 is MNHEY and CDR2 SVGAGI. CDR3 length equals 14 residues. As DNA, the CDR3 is TGTGCCAGTGGCCACTCAGGGGGCCTTCAGCCCCAGCATTTT. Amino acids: CASGHSGGLQPQHF.

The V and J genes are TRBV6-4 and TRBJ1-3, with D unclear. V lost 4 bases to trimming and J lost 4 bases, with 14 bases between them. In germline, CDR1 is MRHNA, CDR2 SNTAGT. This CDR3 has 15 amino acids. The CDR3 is CASSGPSRSGNTIYF. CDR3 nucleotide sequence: TGTGCCAGCAGTGGGCCATCCCGCTCGGGAAACACCATATATTTT.

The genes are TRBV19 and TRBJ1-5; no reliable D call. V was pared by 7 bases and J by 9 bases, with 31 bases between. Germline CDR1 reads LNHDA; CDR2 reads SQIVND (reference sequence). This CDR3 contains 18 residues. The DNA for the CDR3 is TGTGCCAGTACCCCCGGGAGCATAAACTCACTCCGGATGGGGCCCCAGCATTTT. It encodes CASTPGSINSLRMGPQHF.

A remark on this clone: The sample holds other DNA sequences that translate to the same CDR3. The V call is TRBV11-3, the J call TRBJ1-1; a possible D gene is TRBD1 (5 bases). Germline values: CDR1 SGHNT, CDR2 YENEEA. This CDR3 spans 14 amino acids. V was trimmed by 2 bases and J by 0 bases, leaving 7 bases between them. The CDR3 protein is CASSLRGLNTEAFF. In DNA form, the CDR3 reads TGTGCCAGCAGCTTAAGGGGATTGAACACTGAAGCTTTCTTT.

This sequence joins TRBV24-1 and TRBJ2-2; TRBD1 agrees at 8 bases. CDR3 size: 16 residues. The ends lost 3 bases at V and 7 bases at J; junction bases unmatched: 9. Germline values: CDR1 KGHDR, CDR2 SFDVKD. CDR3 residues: CATSDPGQGEGGELFF. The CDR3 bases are TGTGCCACCAGTGATCCTGGACAGGGAGAAGGCGGGGAGCTGTTTTTT.

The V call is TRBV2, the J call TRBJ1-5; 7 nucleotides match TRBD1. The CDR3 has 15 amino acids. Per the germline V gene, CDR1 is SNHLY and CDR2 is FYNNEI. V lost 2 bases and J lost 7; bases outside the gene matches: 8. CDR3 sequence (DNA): TGTGCCAGCAGTGAATACGGACAGGAACAACAGCCCCAGCATTTT. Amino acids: CASSEYGQEQQPQHF.

CDR3 bases: TGTGCCAGCAGTTTAACCGAGCTACGAGAGCAGTACTTC. It specifies CASSLTELREQYF. The V call is TRBV28, the J call TRBJ2-7, with D uncertain. The CDR3 contains 13 residues. The germline CDR1 and CDR2 sequences are MDHEN and SYDVKM. V was shortened by 2 bases and J by 7 bases, with 12 bases between the two germline ends.

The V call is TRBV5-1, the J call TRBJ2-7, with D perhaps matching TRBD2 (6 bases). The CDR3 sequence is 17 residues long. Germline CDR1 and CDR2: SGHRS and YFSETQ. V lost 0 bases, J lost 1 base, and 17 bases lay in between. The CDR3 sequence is CASSLVAGTAQSYEQYF. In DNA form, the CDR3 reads TGCGCCAGCAGCTTGGTCGCCGGGACTGCCCAATCCTACGAGCAGTACTTC.

DNA for the CDR3: TGTGCCAGCAGCCCACAGGGAAATGAGCAGTTCTTC. This codes for CASSPQGNEQFF. The chain uses TRBV13 and TRBJ2-1, with D maybe TRBD1 (6 bases). The CDR3 is 12 residues long. Germline lookup yields CDR1 PRHDT and CDR2 FYEKMQ (reference sequence). The V gene lost 5 bases and the J gene lost 7 bases, with 9 bases spanning the gap.

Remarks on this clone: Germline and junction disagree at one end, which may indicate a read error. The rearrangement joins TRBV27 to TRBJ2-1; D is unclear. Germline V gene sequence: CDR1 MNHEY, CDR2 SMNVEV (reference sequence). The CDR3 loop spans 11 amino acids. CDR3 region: CASSSSNEQFF. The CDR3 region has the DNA TGTGCCAGCAGTTCCTCCAATGAGCAGTTCTTC.

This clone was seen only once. The CDR3 nucleotides are TGTGCCAGCAGCCAGTACAGGGGGGGGGTCGAAGAGACCCAGTACTTC. Its translation is CASSQYRGGVEETQYF. V usage is TRBV5-8 and J usage is TRBJ2-5; tentative D call: TRBD1 (8 bases). V lost 4 bases and J 3 bases, leaving 19 bases between the germline ends. The CDR3 length is 16 residues. CDR1 and CDR2 from the germline V gene are SGHTS and YDEGEE.

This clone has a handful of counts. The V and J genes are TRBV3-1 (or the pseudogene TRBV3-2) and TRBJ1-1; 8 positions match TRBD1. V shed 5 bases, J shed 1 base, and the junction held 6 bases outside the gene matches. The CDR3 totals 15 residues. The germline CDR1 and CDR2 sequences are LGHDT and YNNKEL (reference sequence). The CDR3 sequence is CASSEGQGANTEAFF. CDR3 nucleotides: TGTGCCAGCAGCGAAGGACAGGGCGCGAACACTGAAGCTTTCTTT.

The CDR3 DNA reads TGTGCCAGCAGCGTAGAAGCCTTCCCGGGGAACACTGAAGCTTTCTTT. This sequence encodes CASSVEAFPGNTEAFF. The V gene is TRBV9, the J gene TRBJ1-1; the D is unclear. The CDR3 has 16 residues. Trimming cost V 0 bases and J 1 base, with 13 bases left between them. Germline assignment: CDR1 SGDLS and CDR2 YYNGEE. Based on the CDR3 plus reference TRBV9 and TRBJ1-1, the full variable domain is DSGVTQTPKHLITATGQRVTLRCSPRSGDLSVYWYQQSLDQGLQFLIQYYNGEERAKGNILERFSAQQFPDLHSELNLSSLELGDSALYFCASSVEAFPGNTEAFFGQGTRLTVV.

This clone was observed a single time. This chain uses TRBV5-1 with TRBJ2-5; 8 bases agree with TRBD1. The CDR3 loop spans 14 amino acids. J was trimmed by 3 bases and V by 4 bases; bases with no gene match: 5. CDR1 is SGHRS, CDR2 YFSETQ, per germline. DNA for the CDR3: TGCGCCAGCAGCCCCGCGACAGGGGAAGAGACCCAGTACTTC. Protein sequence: CASSPATGEETQYF. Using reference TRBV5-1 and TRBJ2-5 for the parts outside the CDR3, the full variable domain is KAGVTQTPRYLIKTRGQQVTLSCSPISGHRSVSWYQQTPGQGLQFLFEYFSETQRNKGNFPGRFSGRQFSNSRSEMNVSTLELGDSALYLCASSPATGEETQYFGPGTRLLVL.

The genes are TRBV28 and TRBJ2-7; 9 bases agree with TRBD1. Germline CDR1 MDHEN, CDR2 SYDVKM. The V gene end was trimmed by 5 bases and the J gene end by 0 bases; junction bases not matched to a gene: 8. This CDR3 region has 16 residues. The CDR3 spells CASSGDRALFSYEQYF. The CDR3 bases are TGTGCCAGCAGTGGGGACAGGGCCCTATTCTCCTACGAGCAGTACTTC. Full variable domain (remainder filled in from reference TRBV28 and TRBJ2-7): DVKVTQSSRYLVKRTGEKVFLECVQDMDHENMFWYRQDPGLGLRLIYFSYDVKMKEKGDIPEGYSVSREKKERFSLILESASTNQTSMYLCASSGDRALFSYEQYFGPGTRLTVT.

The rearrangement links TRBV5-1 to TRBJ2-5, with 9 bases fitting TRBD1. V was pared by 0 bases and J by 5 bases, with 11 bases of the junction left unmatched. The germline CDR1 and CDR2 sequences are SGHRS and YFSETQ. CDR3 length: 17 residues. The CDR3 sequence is CASSLGAGQGGRETQYF. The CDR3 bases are TGCGCCAGCAGCTTGGGCGCGGGACAGGGAGGTAGGGAGACCCAGTACTTC. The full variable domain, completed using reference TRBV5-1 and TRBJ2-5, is KAGVTQTPRYLIKTRGQQVTLSCSPISGHRSVSWYQQTPGQGLQFLFEYFSETQRNKGNFPGRFSGRQFSNSRSEMNVSTLELGDSALYLCASSLGAGQGGRETQYFGPGTRLLVL.

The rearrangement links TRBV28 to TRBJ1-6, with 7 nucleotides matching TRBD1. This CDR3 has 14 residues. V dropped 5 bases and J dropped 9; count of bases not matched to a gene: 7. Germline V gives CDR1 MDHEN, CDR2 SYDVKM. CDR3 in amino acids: CASSTGTAFSPLHF. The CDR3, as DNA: TGTGCCAGCAGTACCGGGACAGCGTTTTCACCCCTCCACTTT.

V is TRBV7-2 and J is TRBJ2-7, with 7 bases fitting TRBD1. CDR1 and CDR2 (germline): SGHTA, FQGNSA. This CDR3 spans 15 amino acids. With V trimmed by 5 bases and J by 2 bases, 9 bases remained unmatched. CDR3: CASSPSLGQAYEQYF. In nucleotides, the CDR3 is TGTGCCAGCAGCCCCTCACTAGGACAGGCCTACGAGCAGTACTTC.

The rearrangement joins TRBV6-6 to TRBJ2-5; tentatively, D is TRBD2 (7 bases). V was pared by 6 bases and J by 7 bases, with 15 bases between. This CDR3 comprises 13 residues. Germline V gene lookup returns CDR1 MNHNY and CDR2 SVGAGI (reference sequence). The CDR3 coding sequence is TGTGCCAGCAGCCGCAACAGGGAGGGGACCCAGTACTTC. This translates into CASSRNREGTQYF.

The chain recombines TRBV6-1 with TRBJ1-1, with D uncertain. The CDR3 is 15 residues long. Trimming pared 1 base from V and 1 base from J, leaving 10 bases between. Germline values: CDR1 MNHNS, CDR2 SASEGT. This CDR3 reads CASSEGREGNTEAFF. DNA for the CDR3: TGTGCCAGCAGTGAAGGGAGGGAAGGGAACACTGAAGCTTTCTTT.

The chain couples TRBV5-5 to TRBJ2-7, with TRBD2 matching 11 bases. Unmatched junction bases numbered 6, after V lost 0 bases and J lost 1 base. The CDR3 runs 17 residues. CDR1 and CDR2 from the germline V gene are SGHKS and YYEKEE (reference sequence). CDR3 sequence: CASSLGLAGGGSYEQYF. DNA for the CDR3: TGTGCCAGCAGCTTGGGTCTAGCGGGAGGAGGGTCCTACGAGCAGTACTTC.

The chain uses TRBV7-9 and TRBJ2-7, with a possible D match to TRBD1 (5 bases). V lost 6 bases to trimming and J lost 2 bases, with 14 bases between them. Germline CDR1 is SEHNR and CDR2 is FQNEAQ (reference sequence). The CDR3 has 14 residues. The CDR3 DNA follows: TGTGCCAGCAGTCCCCTCGAGACAGCCTACGAGCAGTACTTC. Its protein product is CASSPLETAYEQYF. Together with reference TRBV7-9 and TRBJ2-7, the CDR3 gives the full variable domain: DTGVSQNPRHKITKRGQNVTFRCDPISEHNRLYWYRQTLGQGPEFLTYFQNEAQLEKSRLLSDRFSAERPKGSFSTLEIQRTEQGDSAMYLCASSPLETAYEQYFGPGTRLTVT.

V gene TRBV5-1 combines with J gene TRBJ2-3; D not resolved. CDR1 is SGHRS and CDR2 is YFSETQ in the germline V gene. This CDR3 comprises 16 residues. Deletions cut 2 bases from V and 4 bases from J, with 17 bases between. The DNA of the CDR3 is TGCGCCAGCAGCTTTGTATTTCGAGGCCAGCCAGATACGCAGTATTTT. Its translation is CASSFVFRGQPDTQYF.

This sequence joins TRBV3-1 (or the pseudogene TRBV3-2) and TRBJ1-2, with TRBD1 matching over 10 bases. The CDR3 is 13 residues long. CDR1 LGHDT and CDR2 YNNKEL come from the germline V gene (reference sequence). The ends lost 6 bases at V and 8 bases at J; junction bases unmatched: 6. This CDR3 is CASSLGTGEGYTF. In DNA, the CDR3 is TGTGCCAGCAGTCTTGGGACAGGGGAAGGCTACACCTTC.

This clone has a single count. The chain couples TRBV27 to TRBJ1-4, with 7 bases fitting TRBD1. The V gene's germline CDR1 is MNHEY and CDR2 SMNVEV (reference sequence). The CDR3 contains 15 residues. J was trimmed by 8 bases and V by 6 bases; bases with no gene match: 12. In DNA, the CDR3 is TGTGCCAGCAGCTTTAGGGCAGGGGGACAGGAAAAACTGTTTTTT. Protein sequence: CASSFRAGGQEKLFF.

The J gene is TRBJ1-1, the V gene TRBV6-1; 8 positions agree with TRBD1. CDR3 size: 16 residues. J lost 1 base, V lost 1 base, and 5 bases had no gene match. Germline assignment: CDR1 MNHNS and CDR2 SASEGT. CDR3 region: CASSEVTGGSNTEAFF. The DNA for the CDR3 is TGTGCCAGCAGTGAAGTAACAGGGGGATCGAACACTGAAGCTTTCTTT.

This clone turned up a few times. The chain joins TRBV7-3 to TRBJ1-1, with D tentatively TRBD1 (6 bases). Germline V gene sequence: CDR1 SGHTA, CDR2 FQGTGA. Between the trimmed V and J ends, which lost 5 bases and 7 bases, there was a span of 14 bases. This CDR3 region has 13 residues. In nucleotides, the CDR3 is TGTGCCAGCAGCCCGACAGGCCGGAATGAAGCTTTCTTT. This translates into CASSPTGRNEAFF.